This T cell receptor (beta chain) was observed in a study of cytomegalovirus exposure and HLA in healthy donors (dated by TCRdb to about 2017). Looking at the study overall: In an earlier analysis of under 600 of the donors, around 300 Gb of sequence data and 100 million or so unique TCR beta sequences from 150 million to 200 million T cells were reported. To decide whether each TCR beta V gene segment behaved as functional or pseudogenic, an earlier analysis of some 540 of the donors relied on high-throughput TCR beta sequencing. All discovery cohort repertoires had been generated on a single sequencing platform. HLA typing included class I and class II loci at four-digit resolution. Across some 400 genotyped donors of the cohort, an average of about 240,000 unique TCR beta nucleotide sequences per donor were sequenced, and roughly a sixth of those sequences were non-productive. The later analysis used no new phenotypic data to find candidate immune exposures, relying instead on TCR beta sequences and their occurrence across donors. The study profiled the T cell repertoires of 500 to 800 subjects by immunosequencing and related them to cytomegalovirus serostatus. The number of donors typed differed by locus, with 629-630 for A, B, C, DRB1 and DQB1, around 520 for DQA1, over 600 for DPA1, and roughly 450 for DPB1. A later genetic analysis used genome-wide SNP genotypes for about 60% of the roughly 670 donors, treating that subset as a discovery cohort. Along with the roughly 670-subject first cohort, a separate validation cohort of over a hundred different subjects was used. Roughly five DR-DQ haplotypes were treated as single units for association and clustering because of strong linkage in the cohort. The aim of the study was to test whether cataloging public T cell receptors could identify signatures of past pathogen exposure. In a later analysis, previously published TCR beta repertoires from 550 to 700 donors were re-analyzed and high-resolution HLA genotyping was added so that TCR occurrence patterns could be studied. Donor age, sex, ethnicity and CMV serostatus were compiled together with the repertoire data. Of the roughly 400 genotyped donors, over 80% were placed in the genetic ancestry cluster associated with self-reported Caucasian donors. An early release covering some 640 HLA-typed donors comprised approximately 290 gigabases of sequencing data and approximately 80 million unique TCR sequences. To predict cytomegalovirus infection status, the study combined high-throughput TCR immunosequencing, statistical association of individual TCRs with disease status, and machine learning.

To note about this clone: Its antigen remains undetermined. No per-base quality is available; no much larger clone lies one base away.

Including cysteine and phenylalanine, the CDR3 has 15 amino acids. CDR3 DNA only is kept here, 45 bases in frame from base 1. At the junction V is shortened by 6 bases and J by 0 bases; bases outside the gene matches: 6. In the germline V gene, CDR1 corresponds to MNHEY and CDR2 to SVGAGI. Overall study results and their limits: When HLA alleles, especially DR and DQ, strongly co-occurred, TCR associations were difficult to assign to individual alleles. In a later analysis, the rate of TCR association differed among HLA loci, with DRB1 alleles having the most associated TCRs and HLA-C alleles having the fewest. A later analysis associated 15,000 or so TCR beta sequences with specific HLA alleles at a false discovery rate of 0.05. The classifier was reported to diagnose cytomegalovirus status with high specificity and sensitivity in both the original cohort and the validation cohort. Several of the top co-occurrence clusters appeared to be linked to parvovirus B19, influenza, CMV and Epstein-Barr virus, according to a later analysis. Correlated functional status among segregating V segments might reflect linkage disequilibrium, but an unknown experimental factor could not be ruled out. According to the authors, the approach could potentially be generalized to other disease states and immunological phenotypes. According to a later analysis, most CMV-associated TCR beta chains appeared to be HLA-restricted, and the HLA associations seemed to be driven largely by CMV exposure. In a later genetic analysis, a missense DCLRE1C variant was associated with V-gene and J-gene trimming of TCR beta chains, and the association was replicated in an independent cohort. A later analysis found that HLA-associated TCR beta chains were more clonally expanded and had lower generation probabilities than equally common non-associated chains. The study gave a list of under 200 TCR beta chains associated with cytomegalovirus. For the cohort, immune exposure information was limited to CMV serostatus. A cluster of highly shared sequence variants was judged likely to represent a technical artifact of the sequencing pipeline. HLA typing was unavailable for some donors at each locus, so association tests used only the typed subset. Because the 87-base-pair reads could not distinguish some IMGT-functional V segments, including TRBV6-2 and TRBV6-3, those segments were excluded. Only TCR beta chains were sequenced in this cohort, and the absence of alpha or paired-chain data limited detectable features. According to a later genetic analysis, donors in an Asian-associated ancestry cluster had fewer N-insertions in productive TCRs than the approximately 670-donor mean. Because counts were too low, roughly 18 rarely observed V segments, including chromosome 9 orphons, were left out of the earlier analysis of over 550 of the donors. A further reported finding was that TCR beta sequences accurately predicted the HLA-A and HLA-B alleles for most subjects in the first cohort. In an earlier analysis of approximately 590 of the donors, most TCR beta V segments were observed in productive rearrangements about 90% or about 30% of the time, broadly matching IMGT annotations. Roughly uniform sequencing depth across donors was assumed in presence/absence analyses, although this assumption may not hold. While some public TCRs were present in many individuals, most TCR sequences turned up only very rarely across donors. Three of the identified cytomegalovirus-associated TCR beta chains were confirmed in vitro to be specific for cytomegalovirus antigens.

Libraries were prepared through the immunoSEQ multiplex PCR assay. The multiplex PCR relied on a mix of 60 forward primers for TCR Vbeta segments and 13 reverse primers for TCR Jbeta segments. Amplification of the CDR3 region of rearranged TCR beta genes was performed with a multiplex PCR assay on genomic DNA. Amplified TCR beta libraries were sequenced as 87-base-pair reads on the Illumina HiSeq System. The paper's data handling went like this. A later analysis tallied around 82 million unique TCR beta chains across the 666 repertoires, and about 10 million of those chains were shared by two or more donors. Raw reads were error-corrected and collapsed into unique sequences with a nearest-neighbor algorithm that merged closely related sequences to remove PCR and sequencing errors. Alignment of CDR3 sequences to IMGT reference sequences was used to assign V, D and J gene segments. For a sequence to be retained, a match of at least six nucleotides was required to both a V gene segment and a J gene segment. A rearrangement counted as productive if the CDR3 had no stop codons and remained in frame with V and J, and every other rearrangement counted as non-productive. Following IMGT convention, CDR3 was defined as the stretch from the second conserved V-encoded cysteine up to the conserved J-encoded phenylalanine. The earlier analysis of more than 450 of the donors excluded sequences that lacked an unambiguous match to a single V gene segment. An earlier analysis of a few hundred of the donors called V segments functional above 56.7% productive rearrangements and segregating when the between-donor standard deviation exceeded 5%. To diagnose cytomegalovirus status from the catalog of TCR beta chain sequences, a statistical classification framework was built. A later analysis assigned V and J genes by comparing TCR nucleotide sequences with IMGT/GENE-DB human TR gene sequences. The TCRdist pipeline was used in a later analysis to assign CDR3 sequences and most-parsimonious VDJ recombination scenarios. In a later analysis, every TCR beta chain was defined by the combination of its CDR3 amino acid sequence and its V-gene family, and reads without a unique V-gene family were dropped. In a later analysis, 500 to 700 highly shared, low-generation-probability nucleotide sequences were removed to address suspected cross-contamination and a sequencing artifact. A later analysis calculated a clonal expansion index for each public chain from normalized within-repertoire ranks of inferred template counts. In a later analysis, generation probabilities were computed using a VDJ recombination model fitted to out-of-frame rearrangements, and the results were checked against IGoR. In a later analysis, hypergeometric tests were used to score TCR-TCR, TCR-HLA and TCR-CMV co-occurrence, with a repertoire-size bias correction applied to TCR pairs. A later analysis estimated false discovery rates by permuting HLA or CMV assignments 20 times. In a later analysis, co-occurring TCRs were grouped with DBSCAN, and TCRdist sequence similarity was added when clustering was performed within HLA-allele-positive subsets. Co-occurrence clustering excluded repertoires with fewer than 30,000 or more than 120,000 public chains, plus five with anomalous nucleotide sharing. In TCRdb, the immuneACCESS table is reduced to in-frame sequences with V and J assigned. These tables do not hold every clone; where another copy was compared, an unresolved V gene accounts for under half, and the others remain unexplained. From that table come the V and J calls and clone size; the DNA was used to work out D and trimming. Counted in this sample were 150,000 to 200,000 clones; 80% of them appeared once. The top ten constitute under 7.5% of the sample.

The cohort was made up of 650 to 700 healthy bone marrow donors. Cohort members were all nominally healthy when sampled, although unrecorded immune exposures were likely present. The donor was CMV seropositive and belonged to the group of 250 to 350 seropositive cohort members. Each donor provided a peripheral blood sample, and peripheral blood mononuclear cells were used for TCR beta sequencing. Genomic DNA extraction from the blood cell samples was performed with the Qiagen DNeasy Blood Extraction Kit. Sequencing input: PBMCs. The sequence was collected from a man in his thirties or forties in good health and CMV-seropositive. In this chain, TRBV6-5 is recombined with TRBJ1-1; 8 central bases correspond to TRBD1. CDR3 sequence: CASRIQGGMNTEAFF. Here is the DNA: TGTGCCAGCAGAATACAGGGGGGGATGAACACTGAAGCTTTCTTT.